A single sample is the source of the 2 T cell receptor beta chains below, sequenced in a study of CD4+ T cells in melanoma. Here immunoSEQ multiplex PCR was the method, and the copy in TCRdb shows in-frame clones only, minus some. The sample consists of 45,000 or so clones, 75% to 90% of them appearing once. The sample was peripheral blood. The receptors stem from a human donor with melanoma.

The genes are TRBV7-9 and TRBJ2-7; 11 nucleotides match TRBD2. The length of the CDR3 is 15 residues. Germline CDR1 SEHNR, CDR2 FQNEAQ (reference sequence). V dropped 3 bases and J dropped 5; count of bases not matched to a gene: 6. CDR3 amino acids: CASSFLAGGPNEQYF. The CDR3 DNA follows: TGTGCCAGCAGCTTCTTAGCGGGGGGGCCTAACGAGCAGTACTTC.

This clone was recorded once. In the same sample, other DNA sequences code for this CDR3. The chain combines TRBV13 with TRBJ2-7; D is unresolved. Germline V lookup: CDR1 PRHDT, CDR2 FYEKMQ (reference sequence). CDR3 length: 12 amino acids. The ends were cut back, 5 bases at V and 4 bases at J, with 9 bases in the middle. The chain's CDR3 is CASSRGWYEQYF. The DNA for the CDR3 is TGTGCCAGCAGCCGCGGCTGGTACGAGCAGTACTTC.